This T cell receptor beta chain was recovered during a study of shared clonotypes between healthy human individuals (dated by TCRdb to 2019 to 2021). Concerning the study at large: The cohort included a few men and a couple of women between 18 and 49 years of age. For each donor, three plates each were used for CD4 naive and CD4 memory, two plates were used for CD8 naive, and one plate was used for CD8 memory. To estimate repertoire size and how much clonotype sharing occurs between individuals, the study deeply sequenced the blood TCR repertoires of about five healthy adults. Different laboratories and diverse techniques were used to prepare libraries and sequence TCR repertoires, to increase sequencing depth and limit assay-specific biases. Each donor's leukapheresis produced roughly between roughly 0.94 and 9.5 billion PBMCs. Here is what the overall study found, with its caveats: Estimated clonotype richness was generally larger for naive than for memory subsets. Even with the large sequencing depth, rarefaction of the sorted-subset datasets indicated that sequencing was incomplete. Sampling was limited to blood, and TCR repertoires in tissue likely differ from TCR repertoires in blood. Around 5% of naive CD4, more than 3% of naive CD8, about 2.4% of memory CD4, and more than 0.35% of memory CD8 clonotypes were shared across several donors. Because the study included a small number of donors, the genetic and exposure-history diversity represented was limited. Based on pairwise subsampling, the degree of clonotype sharing among donors was expected to be affected by sequencing depth. Clonotypes shared by all four sorted-subset donors showed higher generation probabilities than non-shared clonotypes.

Using the deep immunoSEQ assay, TCR CDR3 regions were amplified from genomic DNA by multiplex PCR. Extracted genomic DNA from each cell subset was spread evenly across all wells of several immunoSEQ 96-well plates, with each plate serving as a replicate. For sorted subsets, around 0.2 ug of genomic DNA, equivalent to around 31,000 T cell genomes, went into each replicate PCR. The purified libraries were quantified using a Qubit 3.0 fluorometer, sized with a Bioanalyzer 2100, and then quantified again using the KAPA Library Quantification kit. A separate single-read 150-cycle Illumina NextSeq 550 flow cell was used to sequence each immunoSEQ 96-well plate. The study's processing was this. Because only junctional sequences without quality scores were contained in the immunoSEQ output, filtering matching that applied to full-length reads could not be performed. Sequences were annotated with PyIR, a Python wrapper for IgBLAST v1.9, and V/J genes and CDR3 were assigned using IMGT germline references. Reads with weak V/J assignments (E-value above 1e-6), missing CDR3, stop codons, out-of-frame junctions, or ambiguous translated residues were removed. V3J clonotypes were defined as sequences sharing an identical inferred V gene, J gene, and CDR3 amino acid sequence. The percentage overlap between two repertoires was calculated by dividing the number of shared unique clonotypes by the size of the smaller repertoire. Three approaches were used to assess repertoire richness: RTK rarefaction, the Chao1 estimator, and Recon v2.1 estimates of unobserved clonotypes. Generation probabilities for all TCRbeta clonotypes obtained by the gDNA method from a handful of donors were computed using OLGA. Sourced from immuneACCESS, this table was stored by TCRdb with only in-frame sequences that have V and J called. A share of the clones is absent; for the studies checked, an unresolved V gene accounts for under half, and the remainder has no known explanation. Clone size and V and J calls were adopted from that table, with D and trimming inferred from the DNA. This sample holds over 2,000,000 clones; 85% to 95% were observed only once. Less than 2% of the sample comes from the top ten.

The germline V gene (reference sequence) sets CDR1 to SSHAT and CDR2 to FNYEAQ. The CDR3 goes from the cysteine to the phenylalanine over 15 residues. This entry keeps only the CDR3 DNA: 45 bases, framed from base 1. Relative to germline, V is missing 8 bases and J is missing 2 bases, with 6 bases of the junction outside any gene match. Remarks on this clone: Its cognate antigen has yet to be identified. No much larger clone exists at a distance of one base, and base qualities are not known.

CD8 naive samples were obtained by positive selection for CCR7 among CD45RO-negative cells, yielding a CD45RA+CCR7+ population from which TemRA cells were excluded. The donors were healthy, HIV-negative adults who had no recently reported acute infections or vaccinations. Every donor was a Caucasian adult residing in Nashville, Tennessee, USA. After blood collection by leukapheresis, PBMCs were isolated using Ficoll-Histopaque density gradient centrifugation and then cryopreserved in the vapor phase of liquid nitrogen. Purity and quantity of every magnetically sorted T cell population were checked by analytical flow cytometry. Genomic DNA was isolated from each sorted fraction and quantified by UV absorbance on a Nanodrop 2000c.

This sequence originates from a man between 18 and 29 years old in good health. Some clones in this sample may be carry-over from other donors' samples. The chain was built from TRBV7-7 and TRBJ2-6; TRBD2 lines up with 7 middle nucleotides. What was sequenced was naive CD8+ T cells from PBMCs. What this sample's cell subset or site label stands for: CD45RA+CCR7+. The base sequence is TGTGCCAGCGGGAGGGACGGGACTGGGGCCAACGTCCTGACTTTC. Its protein product is CASGRDGTGANVLTF.